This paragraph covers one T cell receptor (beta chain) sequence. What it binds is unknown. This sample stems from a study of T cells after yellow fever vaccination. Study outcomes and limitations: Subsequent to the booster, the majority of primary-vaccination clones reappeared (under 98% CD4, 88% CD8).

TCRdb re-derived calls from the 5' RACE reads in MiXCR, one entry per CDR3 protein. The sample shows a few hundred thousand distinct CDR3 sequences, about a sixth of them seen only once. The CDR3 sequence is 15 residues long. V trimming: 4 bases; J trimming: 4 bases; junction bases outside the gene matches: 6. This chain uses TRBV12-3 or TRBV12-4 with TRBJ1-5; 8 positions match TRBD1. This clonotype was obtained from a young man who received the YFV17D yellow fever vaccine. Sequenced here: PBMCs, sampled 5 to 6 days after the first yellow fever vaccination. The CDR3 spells CASSYTGGYNQPQHF. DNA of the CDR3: TGTGCCAGCAGTTACACAGGGGGATATAATCAGCCCCAGCATTTT.